The 25 T cell receptor beta chains presented below share a single source sample, sequenced in a study of TIL therapy for anti-PD-1-resistant metastatic lung cancer. This was the immunoSEQ v3 assay. Clones were read by immunoSEQ multiplex PCR, and TCRdb kept only the in-frame ones, dropping some. The repertoire holds more than 55,000 clones, with 81% as singletons. Described time point: pre-treatment sample, taken before nivolumab and TIL therapy. The material sequenced was blood, taken at baseline. These receptors all come from a person between 30 and 79 years old with non-small cell lung cancer.

There are a few counts of this clone. The gene calls are TRBV5-4 and TRBJ1-2; D perhaps matches TRBD1 (5 bases). The CDR3 is made up of 12 amino acids. V was trimmed by 3 bases and J by 2 bases, leaving 5 bases between them. Per the germline V gene, CDR1 is SGHNT and CDR2 is YYREEE (reference sequence). The CDR3 loop reads CASSWDNYGYTF. The CDR3 DNA is TGTGCCAGCAGCTGGGACAACTATGGCTACACCTTC.

This rearrangement joins TRBV24-1 to TRBJ2-2, with D unclear. V dropped 9 bases and J dropped 0 bases, with 1 base sitting between them. The V gene's germline CDR1 is KGHDR and CDR2 SFDVKD. The CDR3 has 11 amino acids. The CDR3 reads CATSNTGELFF. The CDR3 DNA sequence: TGTGCCACCTCGAACACCGGGGAGCTGTTTTTT.

This clone was counted at least ten times. V is TRBV27 and J is TRBJ2-5, with 11 bases matching TRBD2. CDR3 size: 17 residues. Looked up from germline, CDR1 is MNHEY and CDR2 is SMNVEV (reference sequence). V lost 5 bases, J lost 0 bases, and 8 bases stayed unmatched. This CDR3 reads CASSVRLAGRDQETQYF. The CDR3 nucleotides are TGTGCCAGCAGTGTGCGACTAGCGGGGAGGGACCAAGAGACCCAGTACTTC.

The chain carries TRBV7-9 and TRBJ2-2; D remains unclear. The CDR3 totals 13 residues. Germline lookup yields CDR1 SEHNR and CDR2 FQNEAQ (reference sequence). V gave up 4 bases and J gave up 7 bases, with 10 bases separating them. The CDR3 region is CASSSHRFGELFF. CDR3 sequence (DNA): TGTGCCAGCAGCTCGCATCGCTTCGGGGAGCTGTTTTTT.

V gene TRBV7-8 combines with J gene TRBJ1-5; 7 bases are shared with TRBD1. The CDR3 runs 14 residues. Germline V gives CDR1 SGHVS, CDR2 FQNEAQ. The ends lost 8 bases at V and 2 bases at J; junction bases unmatched: 6. CDR3 residues: CASGHRGGNQPQHF. The CDR3 coding sequence is TGTGCCAGCGGCCACAGGGGTGGCAATCAGCCCCAGCATTTT.

This clone showed up just a few times. The CDR3 loop reads CAWSPRTQINEKLFF. The CDR3 nucleotides are TGTGCCTGGAGTCCTAGGACCCAGATTAATGAAAAACTGTTTTTT. The rearrangement uses TRBV30 and TRBJ1-4, with D unclear. V was trimmed by 2 bases and J by 4 bases, leaving 14 bases between them. The CDR3 runs 15 residues. Germline V gives CDR1 GTSNPN, CDR2 SVGIG (reference sequence).

The V and J genes are TRBV28 and TRBJ2-5; 9 bases map to TRBD2. CDR1 is MDHEN and CDR2 is SYDVKM in the germline V gene. V dropped 2 bases and J dropped 5; count of bases not matched to a gene: 3. This CDR3 comprises 14 residues. The CDR3 nucleotides are TGTGCCAGCAGTTTAGCGGGGGGGCGTGAGACCCAGTACTTC. Translated, it gives CASSLAGGRETQYF.

This clone was recorded a few times. This chain joins TRBV6-6 and TRBJ2-3, with D possibly called TRBD1 or TRBD2 (6 bases each). The CDR3 length is 15 residues. V shed 6 bases and J shed 6 bases, with 19 bases lying between them. CDR1 is MNHNY and CDR2 is SVGAGI in the germline V gene (reference sequence). Here the CDR3 DNA reads TGTGCCAGCAGAATTGGAGCCGGGGGCAGGGATACGCAGTATTTT. Its protein is CASRIGAGGRDTQYF.

The genes are TRBV5-4 and TRBJ1-5, with 7 bases identical to TRBD1. The CDR3 spans 14 residues. The J segment lost 4 bases and the V segment lost 4 bases, leaving 5 bases of the junction unmatched. The germline V gene encodes CDR1 SGHNT and CDR2 YYREEE (reference sequence). CDR3: CASSAGTANQPQHF. In DNA form, the CDR3 reads TGTGCCAGCAGCGCCGGGACAGCTAATCAGCCCCAGCATTTT. The complete variable domain, with remaining parts taken from reference TRBV5-4 and TRBJ1-5, reads ETGVTQSPTHLIKTRGQQVTLRCSSQSGHNTVSWYQQALGQGPQFIFQYYREEENGRGNFPPRFSGLQFPNYSSELNVNALELDDSALYLCASSAGTANQPQHFGDGTRLSIL.

The chain recombines TRBV24-1 with TRBJ2-7, with 9 bases matching TRBD1. Germline-derived CDR1 and CDR2 are KGHDR and SFDVKD. V lost 4 bases to trimming and J lost 3 bases; unmatched junction nucleotides: 6. The CDR3 has 15 residues. The CDR3 reads CATSESTGGLYEQYF. In DNA, the CDR3 is TGTGCCACCAGTGAGTCGACAGGGGGGCTCTACGAGCAGTACTTC.

The genes are TRBV9 and TRBJ2-1, with D perhaps matching TRBD2 (6 bases). The CDR3 extends over 15 amino acids. V shed 0 bases and J shed 9 bases, with 16 bases lying between them. Germline CDR1 reads SGDLS; CDR2 reads YYNGEE. Here the CDR3 reads CASSVANSVEGEQFF. The CDR3 DNA is TGTGCCAGCAGCGTAGCGAACTCCGTGGAGGGTGAGCAGTTCTTC.

The chain joins TRBV4-3 to TRBJ2-2; D gene uncertain. Germline-derived CDR1 and CDR2 are LGHNA and YSLEER. V dropped 1 base and J dropped 0 bases, with 15 bases sitting between them. The CDR3 runs 18 residues. CDR3 protein: CASSQVMFITANTGELFF. For the CDR3, the DNA is TGCGCCAGCAGCCAAGTGATGTTTATTACTGCGAACACCGGGGAGCTGTTTTTT.

This chain connects TRBV5-1 to TRBJ1-3; the D is unclear. The germline CDR1 and CDR2 sequences are SGHRS and YFSETQ. Trimming left V 3 bases short and J 4 bases short, with 20 bases between. This CDR3 comprises 17 residues. CDR3 in amino acids: CASSSSANTPTGNTIYF. The CDR3 DNA is TGCGCCAGCAGCTCCTCAGCCAATACCCCCACCGGAAACACCATATATTTT.

The chain joins TRBV5-1 to TRBJ1-5; D is ambiguous. V gave up 0 bases and J gave up 3 bases, with 10 bases separating them. Per the germline V gene, CDR1 is SGHRS and CDR2 is YFSETQ. The CDR3 loop spans 15 amino acids. The CDR3 bases are TGCGCCAGCAGCTTGGTGGCAGGAGCCAATCAGCCCCAGCATTTT. This translates into CASSLVAGANQPQHF.

This rearrangement joins TRBV6-6 to TRBJ1-2; D remains ambiguous. Deletions cut 5 bases from V and 6 bases from J, with 7 bases between. Germline values: CDR1 MNHNY, CDR2 SVGAGI (reference sequence). The CDR3 has 11 residues. This CDR3 is CASSPGDGYTF. In nucleotides, the CDR3 is TGTGCCAGCAGTCCCGGGGATGGCTACACCTTC.

This clone has a single count. V gene TRBV27 combines with J gene TRBJ1-5; D is possibly TRBD1 (6 bases). The CDR3 has 15 amino acids. V was trimmed by 4 bases and J by 4 bases, leaving 14 bases between them. Germline CDR1 MNHEY, CDR2 SMNVEV (reference sequence). Here the CDR3 DNA reads TGTGCCAGCAGTTCTGGGACATATGGGAATCAGCCCCAGCATTTT. Translating it yields CASSSGTYGNQPQHF.

The chain carries TRBV27 and TRBJ2-1, with unresolved D. CDR3 length equals 12 residues. The germline V and J ends were trimmed by 5 bases and 10 bases, with 12 bases remaining between them. Germline CDR1 and CDR2: MNHEY and SMNVEV (reference sequence). The CDR3 protein is CASSRPFEEQFF. CDR3 DNA sequence: TGTGCCAGCAGTAGACCCTTCGAGGAGCAGTTCTTC.

This rearrangement joins TRBV27 to TRBJ2-7; 10 positions match TRBD1. Losses at the gene ends were 5 bases for V and 5 bases for J; bases not matched to a gene: 6. The CDR3 runs 14 residues. Germline-derived CDR1 and CDR2 are MNHEY and SMNVEV (reference sequence). CDR3 in amino acids: CASSRDRGRDEQYF. The CDR3 DNA follows: TGTGCCAGCAGTAGGGACAGGGGAAGGGACGAGCAGTACTTC.

The chain recombines TRBV6-6 with TRBJ2-7, with D perhaps TRBD1 or TRBD2 (6 bases each). V lost 3 bases, J lost 6 bases, and 15 bases lay in between. The CDR3 runs 14 residues. The germline CDR1 and CDR2 sequences are MNHNY and SVGAGI (reference sequence). The chain's CDR3 is CASSYGGGEGEQYF. CDR3 DNA sequence: TGTGCCAGCAGTTATGGGGGCGGGGAAGGCGAGCAGTACTTC.

The chain employs TRBV24-1 and TRBJ2-2, with 10 nucleotides matching TRBD2. J was trimmed by 5 bases and V by 4 bases; bases with no gene match: 3. Germline CDR1 reads KGHDR; CDR2 reads SFDVKD. CDR3 length equals 15 residues. The CDR3 is CATSEAGGGTGELFF. CDR3 in DNA: TGTGCCACCAGTGAAGCGGGAGGGGGGACCGGGGAGCTGTTTTTT.

The V call is TRBV6-2 or TRBV6-3, the J call TRBJ2-1, with D perhaps matching TRBD2 (6 bases). V was shortened by 0 bases and J by 3 bases, with 9 bases between the two germline ends. CDR3 size: 15 residues. Germline assignment: CDR1 MNHEY and CDR2 SVGEGT. The CDR3 region is CASSYSGGIYNEQFF. CDR3 coding DNA: TGTGCCAGCAGTTACTCCGGGGGAATCTACAATGAGCAGTTCTTC.

The rearrangement links TRBV6-5 to TRBJ2-1, with D possibly called TRBD1 or TRBD2 (6 bases each). This CDR3 has 16 residues. The germline gives CDR1 MNHEY, CDR2 SVGAGI. The V end was cut by 0 bases, the J end by 4 bases, with 13 bases between. CDR3 nucleotides: TGTGCCAGCAGTTACTCGGGTATAGGGGGGTACAATGAGCAGTTCTTC. Translating gives CASSYSGIGGYNEQFF.

The rearrangement uses TRBV2 and TRBJ2-7; 10 bases are a match to TRBD2. Germline lookup yields CDR1 SNHLY and CDR2 FYNNEI. This CDR3 is 15 amino acids long. Trimming removed 7 bases from V and 7 bases from J; junction bases left unmatched: 13. The CDR3 region has the DNA TGTGCCAGCACCTCTATGGGGACTAGCGCTAAAGAGCAGTACTTC. This sequence encodes CASTSMGTSAKEQYF.

This rearrangement joins TRBV6-2 or TRBV6-3 to TRBJ1-3; 7 bases align to TRBD1. Germline V gene data show CDR1 as MNHEY and CDR2 as SVGEGT. V shed 5 bases, J shed 4 bases, and the junction held 11 bases outside the gene matches. This CDR3 has 16 residues. As DNA, the CDR3 is TGTGCCAGCAGTGCGAGGGACAGCTCGGGCGGAAACACCATATATTTT. The encoded protein is CASSARDSSGGNTIYF.

The chain carries TRBV9 and TRBJ2-5; 9 positions agree with TRBD1. Germline V gene lookup returns CDR1 SGDLS and CDR2 YYNGEE. Trimming cost V 6 bases and J 2 bases; bases outside gene matches: 8. The CDR3 is 15 residues long. The CDR3 DNA follows: TGTGCCAGCACAAGCGGACAGGGGCCTCAAGAGACCCAGTACTTC. Its protein product is CASTSGQGPQETQYF.